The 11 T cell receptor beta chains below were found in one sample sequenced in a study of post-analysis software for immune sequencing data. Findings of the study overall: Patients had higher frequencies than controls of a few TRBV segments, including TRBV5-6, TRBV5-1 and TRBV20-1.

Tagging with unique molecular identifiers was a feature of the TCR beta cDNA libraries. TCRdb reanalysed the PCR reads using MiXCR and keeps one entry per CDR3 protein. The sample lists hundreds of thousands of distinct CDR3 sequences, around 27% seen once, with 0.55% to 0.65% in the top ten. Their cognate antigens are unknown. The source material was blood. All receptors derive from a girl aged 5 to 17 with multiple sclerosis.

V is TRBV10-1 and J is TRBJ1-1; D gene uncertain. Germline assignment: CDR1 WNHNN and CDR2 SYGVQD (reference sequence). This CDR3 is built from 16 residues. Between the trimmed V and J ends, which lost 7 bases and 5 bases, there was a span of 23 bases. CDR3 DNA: TGCGCCAGCACCGCGCACGAGTGGACCCGAGGGACTGAAGCTTTCTTT. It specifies CASTAHEWTRGTEAFF.

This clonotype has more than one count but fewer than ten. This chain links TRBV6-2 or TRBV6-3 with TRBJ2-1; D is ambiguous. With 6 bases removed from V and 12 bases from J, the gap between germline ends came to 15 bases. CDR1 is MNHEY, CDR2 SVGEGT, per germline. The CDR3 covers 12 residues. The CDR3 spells CASSEYMYRQFF. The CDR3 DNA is TGTGCCAGCAGCGAATACATGTACCGGCAGTTCTTC.

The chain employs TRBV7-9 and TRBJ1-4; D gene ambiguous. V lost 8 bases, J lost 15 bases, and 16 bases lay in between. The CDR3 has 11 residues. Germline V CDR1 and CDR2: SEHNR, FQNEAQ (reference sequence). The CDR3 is CASSRAFKLFF. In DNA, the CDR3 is TGTGCCAGCTCGAGAGCCTTCAAGTTGTTTTTT.

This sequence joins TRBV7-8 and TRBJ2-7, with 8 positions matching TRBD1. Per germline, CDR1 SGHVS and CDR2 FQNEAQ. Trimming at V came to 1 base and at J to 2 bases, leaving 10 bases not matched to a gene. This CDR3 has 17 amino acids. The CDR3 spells CASSLGTGPSSTYEQYF. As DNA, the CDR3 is TGTGCCAGCAGCTTAGGGACAGGGCCTTCTAGCACCTACGAGCAGTACTTC.

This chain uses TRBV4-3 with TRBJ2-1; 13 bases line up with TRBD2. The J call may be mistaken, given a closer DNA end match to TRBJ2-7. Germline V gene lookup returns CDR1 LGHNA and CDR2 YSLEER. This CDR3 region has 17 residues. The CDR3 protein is CASSHPGLAGSYNEQYF. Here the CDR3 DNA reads TGCGCCAGCAGCCACCCGGGACTAGCGGGATCCTACAATGAGCAGTACTTC.

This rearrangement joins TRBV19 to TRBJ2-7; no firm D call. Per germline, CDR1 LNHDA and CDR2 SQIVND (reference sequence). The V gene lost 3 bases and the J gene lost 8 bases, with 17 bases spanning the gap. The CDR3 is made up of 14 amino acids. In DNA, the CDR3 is TGTGCCAGTAGTATCAGAGGCCGAAATTCGAAGCAGTACTTC. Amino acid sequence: CASSIRGRNSKQYF.

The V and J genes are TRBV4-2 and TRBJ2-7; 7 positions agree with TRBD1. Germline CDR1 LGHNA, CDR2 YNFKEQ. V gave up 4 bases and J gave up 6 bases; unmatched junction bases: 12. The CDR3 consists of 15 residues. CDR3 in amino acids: CASSRQSGTDFEQYF. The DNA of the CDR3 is TGTGCCAGCAGCCGACAATCCGGGACAGATTTCGAGCAGTACTTC.

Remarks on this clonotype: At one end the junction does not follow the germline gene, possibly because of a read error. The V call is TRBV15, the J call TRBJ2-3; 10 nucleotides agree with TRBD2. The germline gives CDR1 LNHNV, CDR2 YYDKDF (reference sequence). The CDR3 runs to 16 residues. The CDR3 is CATSRVSSGSTDTRYF. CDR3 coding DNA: TGTGCCACCAGCAGAGTTTCTAGCGGGAGTACAGATACGCGGTATTTT.

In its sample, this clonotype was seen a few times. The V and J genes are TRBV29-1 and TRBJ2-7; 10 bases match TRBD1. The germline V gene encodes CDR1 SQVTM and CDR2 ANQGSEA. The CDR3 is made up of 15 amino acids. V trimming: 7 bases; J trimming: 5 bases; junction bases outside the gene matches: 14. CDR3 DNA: TGCAGCGGGTCGTCACCGGGACAGGGGATCAACGAGCAGTACTTC. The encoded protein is CSGSSPGQGINEQYF.

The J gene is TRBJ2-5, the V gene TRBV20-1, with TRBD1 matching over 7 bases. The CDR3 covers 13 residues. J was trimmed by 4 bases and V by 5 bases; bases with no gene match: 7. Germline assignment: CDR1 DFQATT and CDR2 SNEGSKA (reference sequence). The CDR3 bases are TGCAGTGCTCCAGAGACAGGGATAGAGACCCAGTACTTC. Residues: CSAPETGIETQYF.

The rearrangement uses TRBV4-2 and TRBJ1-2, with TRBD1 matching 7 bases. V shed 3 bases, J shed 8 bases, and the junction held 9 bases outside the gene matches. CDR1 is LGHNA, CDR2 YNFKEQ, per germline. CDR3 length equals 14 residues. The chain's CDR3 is CASSQWAGGSGYTF. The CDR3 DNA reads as TGTGCCAGCAGCCAGTGGGCAGGGGGAAGCGGCTACACCTTC.